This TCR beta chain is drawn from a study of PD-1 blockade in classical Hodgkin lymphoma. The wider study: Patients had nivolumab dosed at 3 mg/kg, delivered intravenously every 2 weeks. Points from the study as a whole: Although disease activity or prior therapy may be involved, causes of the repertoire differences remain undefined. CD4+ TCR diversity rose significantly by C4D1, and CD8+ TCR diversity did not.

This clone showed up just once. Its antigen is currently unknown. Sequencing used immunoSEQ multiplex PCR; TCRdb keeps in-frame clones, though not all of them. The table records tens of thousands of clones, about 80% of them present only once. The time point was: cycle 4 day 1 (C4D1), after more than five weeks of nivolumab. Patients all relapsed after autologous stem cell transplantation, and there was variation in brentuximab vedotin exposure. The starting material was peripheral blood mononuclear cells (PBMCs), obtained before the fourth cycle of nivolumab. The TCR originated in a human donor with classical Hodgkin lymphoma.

CDR3 loop: CASSKPGLAGGDEQFF. The CDR3 coding sequence is TGTGCCAGCAGCAAACCCGGACTAGCGGGAGGCGATGAGCAGTTCTTC. The chain recombines TRBV5-4 with TRBJ2-1, with TRBD2 identical over 14 bases. The CDR3 is 16 amino acids. Trimming took 4 bases from V and 8 from J; bases not matched to a gene: 8. CDR1 and CDR2 from the germline V gene are SGHNT and YYREEE (reference sequence).